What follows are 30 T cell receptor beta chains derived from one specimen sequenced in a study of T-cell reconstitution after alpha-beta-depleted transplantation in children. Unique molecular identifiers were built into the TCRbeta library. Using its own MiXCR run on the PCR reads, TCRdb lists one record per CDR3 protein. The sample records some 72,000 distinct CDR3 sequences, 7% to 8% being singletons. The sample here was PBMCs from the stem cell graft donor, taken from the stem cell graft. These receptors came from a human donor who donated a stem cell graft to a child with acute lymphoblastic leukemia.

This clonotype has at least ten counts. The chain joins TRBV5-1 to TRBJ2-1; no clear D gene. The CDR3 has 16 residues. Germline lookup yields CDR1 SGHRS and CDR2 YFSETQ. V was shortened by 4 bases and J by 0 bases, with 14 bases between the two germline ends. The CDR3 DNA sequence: TGCGCCAGCAGCCCCAGTATTCTCCCCTCCTACAATGAGCAGTTCTTC. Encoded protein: CASSPSILPSYNEQFF.

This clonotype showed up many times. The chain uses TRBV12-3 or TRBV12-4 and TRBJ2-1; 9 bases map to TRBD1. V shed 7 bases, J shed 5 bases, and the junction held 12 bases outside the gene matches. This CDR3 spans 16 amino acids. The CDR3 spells CASTLDPGTGNNEQFF. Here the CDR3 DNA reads TGTGCCAGCACACTTGACCCCGGGACAGGGAACAATGAGCAGTTCTTC.

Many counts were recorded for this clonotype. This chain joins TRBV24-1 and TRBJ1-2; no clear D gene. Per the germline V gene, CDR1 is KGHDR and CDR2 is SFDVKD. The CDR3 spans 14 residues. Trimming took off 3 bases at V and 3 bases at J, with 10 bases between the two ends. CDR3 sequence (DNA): TGTGCCACCAGTGATCACGGACGGGACTATGGCTACACCTTC. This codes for CATSDHGRDYGYTF.

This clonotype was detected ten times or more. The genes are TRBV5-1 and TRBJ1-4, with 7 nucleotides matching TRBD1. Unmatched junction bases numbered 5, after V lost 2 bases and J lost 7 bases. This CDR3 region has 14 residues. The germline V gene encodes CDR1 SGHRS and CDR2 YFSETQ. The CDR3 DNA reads TGCGCCAGCAGCTTAGACAGGGACAGTGAAAAACTGTTTTTT. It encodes CASSLDRDSEKLFF.

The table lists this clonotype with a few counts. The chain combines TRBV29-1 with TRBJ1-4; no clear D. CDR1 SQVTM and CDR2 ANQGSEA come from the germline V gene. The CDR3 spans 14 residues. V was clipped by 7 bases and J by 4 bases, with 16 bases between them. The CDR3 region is CSALDGGYNEKLFF. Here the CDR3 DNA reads TGCAGCGCTCTGGACGGCGGATATAATGAAAAACTGTTTTTT.

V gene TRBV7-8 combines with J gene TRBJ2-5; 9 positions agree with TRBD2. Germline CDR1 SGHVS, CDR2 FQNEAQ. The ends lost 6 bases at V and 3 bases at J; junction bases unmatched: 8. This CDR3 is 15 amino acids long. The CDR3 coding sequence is TGTGCCAGCAGTCTCGCGGGGGGGCAGGAAGAGACCCAGTACTTC. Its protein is CASSLAGGQEETQYF. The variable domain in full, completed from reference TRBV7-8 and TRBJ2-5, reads GAGVSQSPRYKVAKRGQDVALRCDPISGHVSLFWYQQALGQGPEFLTYFQNEAQLDKSGLPSDRFFAERPEGSVSTLKIQRTQQEDSAVYLCASSLAGGQEETQYFGPGTRLLVL.

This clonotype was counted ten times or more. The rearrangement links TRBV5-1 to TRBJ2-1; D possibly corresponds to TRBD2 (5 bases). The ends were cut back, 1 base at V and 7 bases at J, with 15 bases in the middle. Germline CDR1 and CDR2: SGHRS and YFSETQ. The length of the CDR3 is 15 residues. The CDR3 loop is CASSLRGDPRNEQFF. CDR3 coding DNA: TGCGCCAGCAGCTTGCGGGGTGACCCTAGGAATGAGCAGTTCTTC.

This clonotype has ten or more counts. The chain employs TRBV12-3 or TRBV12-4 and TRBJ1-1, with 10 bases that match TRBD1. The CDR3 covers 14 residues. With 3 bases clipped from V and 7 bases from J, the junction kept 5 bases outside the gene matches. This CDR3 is CASSFYGQGVEAFF. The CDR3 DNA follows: TGTGCCAGCAGTTTTTACGGACAGGGGGTTGAAGCTTTCTTT.

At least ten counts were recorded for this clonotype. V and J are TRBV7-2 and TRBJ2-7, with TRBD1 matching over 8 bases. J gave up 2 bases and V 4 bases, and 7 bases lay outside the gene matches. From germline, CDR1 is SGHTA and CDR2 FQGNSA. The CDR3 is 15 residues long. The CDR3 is CASSSAGTGAYEQYF. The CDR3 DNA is TGTGCCAGCAGCTCCGCAGGGACAGGAGCCTACGAGCAGTACTTC.

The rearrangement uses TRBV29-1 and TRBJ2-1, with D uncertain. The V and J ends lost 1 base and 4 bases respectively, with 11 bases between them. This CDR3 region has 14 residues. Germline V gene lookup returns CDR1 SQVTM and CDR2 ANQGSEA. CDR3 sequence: CSVEVLGPYNEQFF. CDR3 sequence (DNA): TGCAGCGTTGAAGTGCTTGGCCCGTACAATGAGCAGTTCTTC.

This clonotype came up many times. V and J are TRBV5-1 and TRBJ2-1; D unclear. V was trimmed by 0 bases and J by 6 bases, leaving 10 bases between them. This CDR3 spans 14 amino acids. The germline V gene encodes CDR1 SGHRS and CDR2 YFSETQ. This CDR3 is CASSLGTEPNEQFF. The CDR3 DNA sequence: TGCGCCAGCAGCTTGGGTACAGAACCCAATGAGCAGTTCTTC.

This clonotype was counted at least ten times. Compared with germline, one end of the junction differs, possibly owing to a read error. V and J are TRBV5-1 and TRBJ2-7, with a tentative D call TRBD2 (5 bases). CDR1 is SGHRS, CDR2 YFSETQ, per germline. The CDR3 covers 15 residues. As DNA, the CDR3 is TGCGCCAGCAGCCCCCGATCTAGCACCTCCTTCGAGCAGTACTTC. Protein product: CASSPRSSTSFEQYF.

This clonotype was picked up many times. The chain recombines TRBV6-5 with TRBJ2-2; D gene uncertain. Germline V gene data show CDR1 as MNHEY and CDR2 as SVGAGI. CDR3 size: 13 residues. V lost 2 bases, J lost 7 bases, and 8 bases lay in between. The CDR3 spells CASSYTRIGELFF. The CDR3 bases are TGTGCCAGCAGTTACACCCGAATCGGGGAGCTGTTTTTT.

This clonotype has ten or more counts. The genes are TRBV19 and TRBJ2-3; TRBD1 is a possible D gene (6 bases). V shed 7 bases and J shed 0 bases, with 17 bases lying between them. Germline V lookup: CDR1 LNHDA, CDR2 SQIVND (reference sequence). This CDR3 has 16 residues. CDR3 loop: CASIAQGSSSTDTQYF. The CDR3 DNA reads TGTGCCAGTATCGCACAGGGATCTTCTAGCACAGATACGCAGTATTTT.

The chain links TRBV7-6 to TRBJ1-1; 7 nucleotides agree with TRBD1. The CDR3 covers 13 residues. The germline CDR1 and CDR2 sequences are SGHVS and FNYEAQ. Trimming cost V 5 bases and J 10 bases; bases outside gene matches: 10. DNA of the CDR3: TGTGCCAGCAGCCCAGGGGGTCATAGGGGAGCTTTCTTT. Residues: CASSPGGHRGAFF.

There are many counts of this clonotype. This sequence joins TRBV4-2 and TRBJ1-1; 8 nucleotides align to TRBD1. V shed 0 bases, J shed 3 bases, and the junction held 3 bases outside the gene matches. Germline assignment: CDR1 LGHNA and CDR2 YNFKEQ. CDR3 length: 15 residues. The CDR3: CASSQEPDRDTEAFF. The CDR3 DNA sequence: TGTGCCAGCAGCCAAGAACCGGACAGGGACACTGAAGCTTTCTTT.

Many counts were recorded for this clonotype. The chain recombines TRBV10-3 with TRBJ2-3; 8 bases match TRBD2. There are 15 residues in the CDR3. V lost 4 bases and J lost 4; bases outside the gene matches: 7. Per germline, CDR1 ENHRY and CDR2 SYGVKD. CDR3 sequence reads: CAISGTSPGADTQYF. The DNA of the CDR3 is TGTGCCATCAGTGGGACTAGCCCCGGGGCAGATACGCAGTATTTT.

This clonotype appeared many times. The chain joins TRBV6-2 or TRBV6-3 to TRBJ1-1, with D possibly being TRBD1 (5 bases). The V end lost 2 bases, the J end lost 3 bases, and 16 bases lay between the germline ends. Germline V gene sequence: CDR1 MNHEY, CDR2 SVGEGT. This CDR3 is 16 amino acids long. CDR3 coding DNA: TGTGCCAGCAGTTACGCGTTTTTCGACAGCCACACTGAAGCTTTCTTT. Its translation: CASSYAFFDSHTEAFF.

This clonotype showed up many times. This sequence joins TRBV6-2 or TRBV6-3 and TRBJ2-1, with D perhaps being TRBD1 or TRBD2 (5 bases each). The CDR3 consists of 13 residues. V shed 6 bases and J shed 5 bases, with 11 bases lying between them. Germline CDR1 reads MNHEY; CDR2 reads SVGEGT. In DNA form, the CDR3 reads TGTGCCAGCAGCGGGGCGAGTGACAATGAGCAGTTCTTC. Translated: CASSGASDNEQFF.

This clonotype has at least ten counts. This CDR3 is CASSLWGDSYNEQFF. CDR3 DNA: TGTGCCAGCAGCTTGTGGGGGGACTCCTACAATGAGCAGTTCTTC. V gene TRBV5-6 combines with J gene TRBJ2-1; D is perhaps TRBD2 (6 bases). Germline values: CDR1 SGHDT, CDR2 YYEEEE. This CDR3 contains 15 residues. V gave up 1 base and J gave up 0 bases, with 8 bases separating them.

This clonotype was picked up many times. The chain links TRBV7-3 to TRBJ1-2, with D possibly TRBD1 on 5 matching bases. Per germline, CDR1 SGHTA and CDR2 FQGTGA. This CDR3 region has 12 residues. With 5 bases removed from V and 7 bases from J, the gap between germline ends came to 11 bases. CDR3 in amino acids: CASSQDGAGYTF. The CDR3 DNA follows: TGTGCCAGCAGCCAAGACGGGGCTGGCTACACCTTC.

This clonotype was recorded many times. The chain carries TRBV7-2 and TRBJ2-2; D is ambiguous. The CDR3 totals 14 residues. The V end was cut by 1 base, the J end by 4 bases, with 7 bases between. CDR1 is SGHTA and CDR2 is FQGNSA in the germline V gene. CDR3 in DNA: TGTGCCAGCAGCTTAGACTCCACCACCGGGGAGCTGTTTTTT. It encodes CASSLDSTTGELFF.

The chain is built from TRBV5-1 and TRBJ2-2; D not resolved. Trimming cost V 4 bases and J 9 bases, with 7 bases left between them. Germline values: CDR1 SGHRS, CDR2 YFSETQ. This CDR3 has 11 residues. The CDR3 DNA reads TGCGCCAGCAGCCCTGAAAGGGAGCTGTTTTTT. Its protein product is CASSPERELFF.

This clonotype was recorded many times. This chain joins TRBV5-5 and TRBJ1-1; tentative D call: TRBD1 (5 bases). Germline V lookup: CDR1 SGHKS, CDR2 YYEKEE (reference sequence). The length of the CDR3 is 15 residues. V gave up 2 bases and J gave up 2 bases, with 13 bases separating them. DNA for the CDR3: TGTGCCAGCAGCTTTTTGGGACCTTACAACACTGAAGCTTTCTTT. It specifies CASSFLGPYNTEAFF. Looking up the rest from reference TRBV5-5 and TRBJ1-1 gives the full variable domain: DAGVTQSPTHLIKTRGQQVTLRCSPISGHKSVSWYQQVLGQGPQFIFQYYEKEERGRGNFPDRFSARQFPNYSSELNVNALLLGDSALYLCASSFLGPYNTEAFFGQGTRLTVV.

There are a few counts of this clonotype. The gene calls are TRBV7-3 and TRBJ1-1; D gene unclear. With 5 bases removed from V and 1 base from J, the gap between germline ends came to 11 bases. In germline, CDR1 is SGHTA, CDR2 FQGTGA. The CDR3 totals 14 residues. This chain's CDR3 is CASSPLGWNTEAFF. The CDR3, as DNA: TGTGCCAGCAGCCCGCTTGGGTGGAACACTGAAGCTTTCTTT.

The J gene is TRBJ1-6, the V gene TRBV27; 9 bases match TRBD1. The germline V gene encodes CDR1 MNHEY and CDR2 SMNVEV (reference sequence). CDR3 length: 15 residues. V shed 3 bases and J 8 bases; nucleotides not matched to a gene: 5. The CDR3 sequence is CASSLDRGRYSPLHF. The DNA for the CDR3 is TGTGCCAGCAGTTTGGACAGGGGAAGGTATTCACCCCTCCACTTT.

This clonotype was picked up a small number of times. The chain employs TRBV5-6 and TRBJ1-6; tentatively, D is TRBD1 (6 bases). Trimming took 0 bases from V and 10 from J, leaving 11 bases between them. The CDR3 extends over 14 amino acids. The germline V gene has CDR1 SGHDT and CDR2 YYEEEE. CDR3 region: CASSLGQGKSPLHF. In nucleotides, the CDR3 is TGTGCCAGCAGCTTGGGGCAGGGGAAATCACCCCTCCACTTT. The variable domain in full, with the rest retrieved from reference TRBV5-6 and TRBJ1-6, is DAGVTQSPTHLIKTRGQQVTLRCSPKSGHDTVSWYQQALGQGPQFIFQYYEEEERQRGNFPDRFSGHQFPNYSSELNVNALLLGDSALYLCASSLGQGKSPLHFGNGTRLTVT.

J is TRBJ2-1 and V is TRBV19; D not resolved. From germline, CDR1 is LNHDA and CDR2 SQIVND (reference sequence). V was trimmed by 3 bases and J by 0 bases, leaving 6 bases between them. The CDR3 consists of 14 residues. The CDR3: CASSIYSSYNEQFF. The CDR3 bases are TGTGCCAGTAGTATCTATAGCTCCTACAATGAGCAGTTCTTC.

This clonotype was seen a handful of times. CDR3 in DNA: TGTGCCAGCAGTCCCCGGCGGGCCATTGTTCCCTACGAGCAGTACTTC. This gives the protein CASSPRRAIVPYEQYF. The chain combines TRBV27 with TRBJ2-7, with D possibly TRBD2 on 5 matching bases. V lost 5 bases, J lost 2 bases, and 19 bases lay in between. This CDR3 has 16 amino acids. Germline CDR1 and CDR2: MNHEY and SMNVEV (reference sequence).

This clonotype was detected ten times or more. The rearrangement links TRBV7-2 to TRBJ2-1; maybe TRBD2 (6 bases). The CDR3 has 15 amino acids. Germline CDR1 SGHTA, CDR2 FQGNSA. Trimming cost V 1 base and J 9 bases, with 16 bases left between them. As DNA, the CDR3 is TGTGCCAGCAGCTTAGATGGACTATCGGTAGGTGAGCAGTTCTTC. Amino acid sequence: CASSLDGLSVGEQFF.